Below, 5 T cell receptor beta chains from the same sample are listed, as sequenced in a study of T cells expressing NK-cell markers. Each CDR3 protein gets one entry in TCRdb, which reprocessed the 5' RACE reads and gives no DNA. Listed are 400,000 to 450,000 distinct CDR3 sequences; approximately 7% falls within the top ten. The sequencing sample was made of blood T cells: a sorted CD56 or NKG2C T cell subset, CD4+ or CD8+ T cells, or bulk PBMC T cells (not recorded which). These receptor sequences come from a woman aged 18 to 69 in good health.

This chain's CDR3 is CASSQGASFGIRYIQYF. The rearrangement links TRBV4-1 to TRBJ2-4; lacking DNA, the TRBD2 call made by TCRdb goes unchecked. Per the germline V gene, CDR1 is MGHRA and CDR2 is YSYEKL. The CDR3 covers 17 residues.

The chain is built from TRBV19 and TRBJ1-5. Germline loops: CDR1 LNHDA, CDR2 SQIVND (reference sequence). The CDR3 has 12 residues. CDR3 protein: CASKRALEPQHF.

Here the CDR3 reads CSARIGNTGELFF. The chain carries TRBV29-1 and TRBJ2-2; checking the TCRdb D call of TRBD1 is not possible without DNA. There are 13 residues in the CDR3. The germline gives CDR1 SQVTM, CDR2 ANQGSEA.

V is TRBV10-3 and J is TRBJ1-2; absent DNA, TCRdb's TRBD1 call cannot be checked. The CDR3 is 14 residues long. Germline values: CDR1 ENHRY, CDR2 SYGVKD. The CDR3 spells CAISEQTGNWGYTF.

The J gene is TRBJ1-3, the V gene TRBV20-1; TCRdb designates TRBD1, a call that cannot be tested without DNA. The CDR3 extends over 14 amino acids. Germline V CDR1 and CDR2: DFQATT, SNEGSKA (reference sequence). CDR3 in amino acids: CSAGQSYSGNTIYF.